Listed below are T cell receptor beta chains from one sample, sequenced in a study of T cell repertoires in aging, cancer and after chemotherapy. A single record per CDR3 protein comes from TCRdb applying MiXCR to the multiplex PCR reads. The repertoire includes about 6,700 distinct CDR3 sequences, about 56% of them detected once, and roughly 1.6% sits in the top ten. Sequencing was done on a sample of blood. These receptors originate from a human donor with a solid tumor. Both conserved end residues are part of each CDR3. The D gene is left open where the match is weak. Expanded clones get a size class; other rows say once, few or many, or leave the size out.

CDR3nt: TGTGCCAGCAGCTTGGGGGCGGGGACCCCCTACGAGCAGTACTTC; CDR3aa: CASSLGAGTPYEQYF; len: 15; v_gene: TRBV5-6; d_gene: -; j_gene: TRBJ2-7; abundance: -
CDR3nt: TGTGCCAGCAGCCAATACGACACCTTGAACACTGAAGCTTTCTTT; CDR3aa: CASSQYDTLNTEAFF; len: 15; v_gene: TRBV7-3; d_gene: -; j_gene: TRBJ1-1; abundance: -
CDR3nt: TGTGCCAGTAGTATTTTTGCAGGGGCGAACACCGGGGAGCTGTTTTTT; CDR3aa: CASSIFAGANTGELFF; len: 16; v_gene: TRBV19; d_gene: -; j_gene: TRBJ2-2; abundance: few
CDR3nt: TGTGCCAGCGGGGAGGACAGGGAGAACGAGCAGTACTTC; CDR3aa: CASGEDRENEQYF; len: 13; v_gene: TRBV11-2; d_gene: TRBD1; j_gene: TRBJ2-7; abundance: -
CDR3nt: TGTGCCAGCAGCTTCGAGCAGGGAAACACTGAAGCTTTCTTT; CDR3aa: CASSFEQGNTEAFF; len: 14; v_gene: TRBV7-9; d_gene: -; j_gene: TRBJ1-1; abundance: -
CDR3nt: TGTGCCAGCAGAACGCCGGCGCTGGGGGTGTACTTC; CDR3aa: CASRTPALGVYF; len: 12; v_gene: TRBV6-5; d_gene: -; j_gene: TRBJ2-5; abundance: -
CDR3nt: TGTGCCAGCAATCGGGTTTCGAACACCGGGGAGCTGTTTTTT; CDR3aa: CASNRVSNTGELFF; len: 14; v_gene: TRBV12-3/TRBV12-4; d_gene: -; j_gene: TRBJ2-2; abundance: -
CDR3nt: TGTGCCAGCTCACGTTGGTCAGGGGACGAGCAGTACTTC; CDR3aa: CASSRWSGDEQYF; len: 13; v_gene: TRBV18; d_gene: -; j_gene: TRBJ2-7; abundance: once
CDR3nt: TGTGCCAGCAGCCCGATCGGGGGGCACTATGGCTACACCTTC; CDR3aa: CASSPIGGHYGYTF; len: 14; v_gene: TRBV5-4; d_gene: -; j_gene: TRBJ1-2; abundance: -
CDR3nt: TGTGCCAGCTCACAGGGTATGGACACTGAAGCTTTCTTT; CDR3aa: CASSQGMDTEAFF; len: 13; v_gene: TRBV18; d_gene: -; j_gene: TRBJ1-1; abundance: -
CDR3nt: TGTGCCAGTAGTATATCTGGACAGCTAAACACTGAAGCTTTCTTT; CDR3aa: CASSISGQLNTEAFF; len: 15; v_gene: TRBV19; d_gene: -; j_gene: TRBJ1-1; abundance: -
CDR3nt: TGTGCCAGCAGCCCTAGACCTAGCAATCAGCCCCAGCATTTT; CDR3aa: CASSPRPSNQPQHF; len: 14; v_gene: TRBV7-8; d_gene: -; j_gene: TRBJ1-5; abundance: -
CDR3nt: TGCGCCAGCAGTGAGGTACCGGGACAGGATAATTCACCCCTCCACTTT; CDR3aa: CASSEVPGQDNSPLHF; len: 16; v_gene: TRBV10-2; d_gene: TRBD1; j_gene: TRBJ1-6; abundance: -
CDR3nt: TGTGCCAGCAGTTACGAGCGGGAGAGCACCGGGGAGCTGTTTTTT; CDR3aa: CASSYERESTGELFF; len: 15; v_gene: TRBV6-5; d_gene: TRBD2; j_gene: TRBJ2-2; abundance: few
CDR3nt: TGTGCCAGCAGGCCCACTAGCGGGAGCTCTTCACCGCACTACGAGCAGTACTTC; CDR3aa: CASRPTSGSSSPHYEQYF; len: 18; v_gene: TRBV12-3/TRBV12-4; d_gene: TRBD2; j_gene: TRBJ2-7; abundance: -
CDR3nt: TGCGCCAGTAAACCTAGCGGGTCCACAGATACGCAGTATTTT; CDR3aa: CASKPSGSTDTQYF; len: 14; v_gene: TRBV5-1; d_gene: TRBD2; j_gene: TRBJ2-3; abundance: -
CDR3nt: TGTGCCAGTAGTCGAGGGCTTAATGAAAAACTGTTTTTT; CDR3aa: CASSRGLNEKLFF; len: 13; v_gene: TRBV19; d_gene: -; j_gene: TRBJ1-4; abundance: -
CDR3nt: TGTGCCAGCAGCCCCCTTACCGGTATTAACACTGAAGCTTTCTTT; CDR3aa: CASSPLTGINTEAFF; len: 15; v_gene: TRBV11-2; d_gene: -; j_gene: TRBJ1-1; abundance: few
CDR3nt: TGCAGCGTTGGGGCGCCGGAGGGTGGGACAGATACGCAGTATTTT; CDR3aa: CSVGAPEGGTDTQYF; len: 15; v_gene: TRBV29-1; d_gene: -; j_gene: TRBJ2-3; abundance: few
CDR3nt: TGTGCCAGCAGTCCGACTGTCGGACTAGTTAGGGGCAATGAGCAGTTCTTC; CDR3aa: CASSPTVGLVRGNEQFF; len: 17; v_gene: TRBV6-5; d_gene: TRBD2; j_gene: TRBJ2-1; abundance: -
CDR3nt: TGTGCCAGCGGTTACGGACCCCCTGGGAACGAGCAGTGCTTC; CDR3aa: CASGYGPPGNEQCF; len: 14; v_gene: TRBV6-5; d_gene: -; j_gene: TRBJ2-7; abundance: once
CDR3nt: TGTGCCAGTAGTCCCGCAGGGGAAGGCACTGAAGCTTTCTTT; CDR3aa: CASSPAGEGTEAFF; len: 14; v_gene: TRBV19; d_gene: -; j_gene: TRBJ1-1; abundance: medium-sized
CDR3nt: TGTGCCAGTAGTCCGATCACGGGAGGATGGGCTAATGAAAAACTGTTTTTT; CDR3aa: CASSPITGGWANEKLFF; len: 17; v_gene: TRBV19; d_gene: -; j_gene: TRBJ1-4; abundance: -
CDR3nt: TGTGCCACCACGGTCCCTAGCACAGATACGCAGTATTTT; CDR3aa: CATTVPSTDTQYF; len: 13; v_gene: TRBV6-1; d_gene: -; j_gene: TRBJ2-3; abundance: once
CDR3nt: TGTGCCAGCAGTTTGGTTGGAGGGGGCCACTATGGCTACACCTTC; CDR3aa: CASSLVGGGHYGYTF; len: 15; v_gene: TRBV27; d_gene: TRBD1; j_gene: TRBJ1-2; abundance: -
CDR3nt: TGTGCCATCAGTGATTCCCGGGACGGGATCTATGGCTACACCTTC; CDR3aa: CAISDSRDGIYGYTF; len: 15; v_gene: TRBV10-3; d_gene: -; j_gene: TRBJ1-2; abundance: -
CDR3nt: TGCGCCAGCAGCGCCTCAGGATTTGGTGAAGCTTTCTTT; CDR3aa: CASSASGFGEAFF; len: 13; v_gene: TRBV5-1; d_gene: -; j_gene: TRBJ1-1; abundance: few
CDR3nt: TGTGCCAGCAGCTCGACAGGGGAGAACACTGAAGCTTTCTTT; CDR3aa: CASSSTGENTEAFF; len: 14; v_gene: TRBV7-3; d_gene: TRBD1; j_gene: TRBJ1-1; abundance: -
CDR3nt: TGTGCCAGCAGTTTAGGGGCATACGGCTACACCTTC; CDR3aa: CASSLGAYGYTF; len: 12; v_gene: TRBV12-3/TRBV12-4; d_gene: -; j_gene: TRBJ1-2; abundance: few
CDR3nt: TGTGCCAGCAGCCTCTATCCCGGGGCAGGGATAAACTTT; CDR3aa: CASSLYPGAGINF; len: 13; v_gene: TRBV7-2; d_gene: -; j_gene: TRBJ1-2; abundance: -
CDR3nt: TGTGCCTGGAGTGTAAGCCCAACGGCGAACACTGAAGCTTTCTTT; CDR3aa: CAWSVSPTANTEAFF; len: 15; v_gene: TRBV30; d_gene: -; j_gene: TRBJ1-1; abundance: few
CDR3nt: TGTGCCAGCAGCTCTGGGCTAGCGGGACACACCGGGGAGCTGTTTTTT; CDR3aa: CASSSGLAGHTGELFF; len: 16; v_gene: TRBV5-6; d_gene: TRBD2; j_gene: TRBJ2-2; abundance: few
CDR3nt: TGTGCCAGCAGTTTATCGGACAATTCCTACGAGCAGTACTTC; CDR3aa: CASSLSDNSYEQYF; len: 14; v_gene: TRBV27; d_gene: -; j_gene: TRBJ2-7; abundance: -
CDR3nt: TGTGCCAGCAGCCCGAGTCCCAACGAGCAGTACTTC; CDR3aa: CASSPSPNEQYF; len: 12; v_gene: TRBV9; d_gene: -; j_gene: TRBJ2-7; abundance: -
CDR3nt: TGTGCCAGCAGCGTAGAAGGCTTCCCCGGGGCCAACGTCCTGACTTTC; CDR3aa: CASSVEGFPGANVLTF; len: 16; v_gene: TRBV9; d_gene: -; j_gene: TRBJ2-6; abundance: few
CDR3nt: TGCGCCAGCTGGAAGGGCCCATTGAACACTGAAGCTTTCTTT; CDR3aa: CASWKGPLNTEAFF; len: 14; v_gene: TRBV5-1; d_gene: -; j_gene: TRBJ1-1; abundance: few
CDR3nt: TGTGCCAGCCGCATTAGCAATCAGCCCCAGCATTTT; CDR3aa: CASRISNQPQHF; len: 12; v_gene: TRBV6-1; d_gene: -; j_gene: TRBJ1-5; abundance: few
CDR3nt: TGCGCCAGCAGCCAGGGGAGCGGAGTCCCATACGAGCAGTACTTC; CDR3aa: CASSQGSGVPYEQYF; len: 15; v_gene: TRBV4-1; d_gene: -; j_gene: TRBJ2-7; abundance: -
CDR3nt: TGTGCCAGCAGCCCCAGGGACAGGGAAGGTTATGGCTACACCTTC; CDR3aa: CASSPRDREGYGYTF; len: 15; v_gene: TRBV28; d_gene: TRBD1; j_gene: TRBJ1-2; abundance: -
CDR3nt: TGCAGTGCCTTCATCGAGGTGAACACTGAAGCTTTCTTT; CDR3aa: CSAFIEVNTEAFF; len: 13; v_gene: TRBV20-1; d_gene: -; j_gene: TRBJ1-1; abundance: -
CDR3nt: TGTGCCAGCAGCTTAGCTCGCAGTTCCTACGAGCAGTACTTC; CDR3aa: CASSLARSSYEQYF; len: 14; v_gene: TRBV11-2; d_gene: -; j_gene: TRBJ2-7; abundance: few
CDR3nt: TGTGCCAGCAGTTACTCGGCCGGGAGCGCGTACACCGGGGAGCTGTTTTTT; CDR3aa: CASSYSAGSAYTGELFF; len: 17; v_gene: TRBV6-2/TRBV6-3; d_gene: -; j_gene: TRBJ2-2; abundance: -
CDR3nt: TGTGCCAGCAGTCGGGGGACTAGCGGGACCGATGAGCAGTTCTTC; CDR3aa: CASSRGTSGTDEQFF; len: 15; v_gene: TRBV27; d_gene: TRBD2; j_gene: TRBJ2-1; abundance: -
CDR3nt: TGTGCCAGTAGTAACATAAGGACAGATATTTGGCCCCAGCATTTT; CDR3aa: CASSNIRTDIWPQHF; len: 15; v_gene: TRBV19; d_gene: -; j_gene: TRBJ1-5; abundance: few
CDR3nt: TGTGCCAGTAGAAACCTGGGGCAGCAGAACACTGAAGCTTTCTTT; CDR3aa: CASRNLGQQNTEAFF; len: 15; v_gene: TRBV19; d_gene: -; j_gene: TRBJ1-1; abundance: -
CDR3nt: TGTGCCATCAGTGAGTCCCGGGGACAGGGCACTAATGAAAAACTGTTTTTT; CDR3aa: CAISESRGQGTNEKLFF; len: 17; v_gene: TRBV6-9; d_gene: TRBD1; j_gene: TRBJ1-4; abundance: -
CDR3nt: TGCAGTGCTAGCACTAGCGGGACCTACGAGCAGTACTTC; CDR3aa: CSASTSGTYEQYF; len: 13; v_gene: TRBV20-1; d_gene: TRBD2; j_gene: TRBJ2-7; abundance: -
CDR3nt: TGTGCCAGCAGCTCCCCGAAACAGGGAATCACTGAAGCTTTCTTT; CDR3aa: CASSSPKQGITEAFF; len: 15; v_gene: TRBV28; d_gene: -; j_gene: TRBJ1-1; abundance: -
CDR3nt: TGTGCCAGCAGCGGAAGGACCTATGGCTACACCTTC; CDR3aa: CASSGRTYGYTF; len: 12; v_gene: TRBV9; d_gene: -; j_gene: TRBJ1-2; abundance: few
CDR3nt: TGTGCCAGCAGTCCCGACCCTCACGGTGGGAACTATGGCTACACCTTC; CDR3aa: CASSPDPHGGNYGYTF; len: 16; v_gene: TRBV6-1; d_gene: -; j_gene: TRBJ1-2; abundance: -
CDR3nt: TGTGCCAGCAGTTACAGGCTAGCGGGAGACGAGCAGTACTTC; CDR3aa: CASSYRLAGDEQYF; len: 14; v_gene: TRBV10-3; d_gene: TRBD2; j_gene: TRBJ2-7; abundance: -
CDR3nt: TGTGCCAGCTCACCACCGGGGGGATCTGGAAACACCATATATTTT; CDR3aa: CASSPPGGSGNTIYF; len: 15; v_gene: TRBV18; d_gene: -; j_gene: TRBJ1-3; abundance: few
CDR3nt: TGCGCCAGCAGTAAGACAGGGACAGGAAACACCATATATTTT; CDR3aa: CASSKTGTGNTIYF; len: 14; v_gene: TRBV5-1; d_gene: TRBD1; j_gene: TRBJ1-3; abundance: -
CDR3nt: TGTGCCAGCAGTAGGGGGGACGAGCAGTACTTC; CDR3aa: CASSRGDEQYF; len: 11; v_gene: TRBV12-3/TRBV12-4; d_gene: -; j_gene: TRBJ2-7; abundance: -
CDR3nt: TGCGCCAGCAGCTTGGGACAGGGACCCACAGATACGCAGTATTTT; CDR3aa: CASSLGQGPTDTQYF; len: 15; v_gene: TRBV5-1; d_gene: TRBD1; j_gene: TRBJ2-3; abundance: once
CDR3nt: TGTGCCACTAGGGGGCAGGTTCCGCAATTCAACTATGGCTACACCTTC; CDR3aa: CATRGQVPQFNYGYTF; len: 16; v_gene: TRBV27; d_gene: TRBD1; j_gene: TRBJ1-2; abundance: -
CDR3nt: TGTGCCAGCAGCTTTTTGGACAGGGTTAACACTGAAGCTTTCTTT; CDR3aa: CASSFLDRVNTEAFF; len: 15; v_gene: TRBV13; d_gene: TRBD1; j_gene: TRBJ1-1; abundance: -